The 30 T cell receptor beta chains below were found in one sample sequenced in a study of shared clonotypes between healthy human individuals. Using immunoSEQ multiplex PCR, the repertoire was profiled, and TCRdb retains in-frame clones only, with some absent. This table holds about 2.4 million clones, over 85% found once. Sequenced input: naive CD4+ T cells from PBMCs. Indicated subset: CD45RA+ positively selected. These receptors all come from a man younger than 30 in good health. Some clones in this sample may be carry-over from other donors' samples.

This chain uses TRBV28 with TRBJ2-1; 8 bases line up with TRBD2. Germline CDR1 reads MDHEN; CDR2 reads SYDVKM. CDR3 size: 14 residues. The J segment lost 9 bases and the V segment lost 3 bases, leaving 7 bases of the junction unmatched. CDR3 sequence (DNA): TGTGCCAGCAGTTTGACTAGCGAAATCGGTGAGCAGTTCTTC. Translating it yields CASSLTSEIGEQFF.

The chain uses TRBV2 and TRBJ2-1; D is possibly TRBD1 or TRBD2 (5 bases each). The CDR3 spans 15 residues. Germline V gives CDR1 SNHLY, CDR2 FYNNEI. The V and J ends lost 1 base and 10 bases respectively, with 17 bases between them. The CDR3 DNA is TGTGCCAGCAGTGAAGATGGGACCCCACTGGGGGAGCAGTTCTTC. Residues: CASSEDGTPLGEQFF.

The chain combines TRBV5-6 with TRBJ1-2; perhaps TRBD1 as D (6 bases). Germline lookup yields CDR1 SGHDT and CDR2 YYEEEE. The V and J ends lost 4 bases and 9 bases respectively, with 19 bases between them. The CDR3 sequence is 14 residues long. CDR3 sequence reads: CASSPRTAAFSYTF. The CDR3 nucleotides are TGTGCCAGCAGCCCCAGGACAGCCGCTTTCAGCTACACCTTC.

The V call is TRBV6-5, the J call TRBJ1-1; D is unresolved. This CDR3 comprises 14 residues. V gave up 6 bases and J gave up 1 base, with 12 bases separating them. Germline CDR1 reads MNHEY; CDR2 reads SVGAGI. The CDR3, as DNA: TGTGCCAGCAGAAGACACCGCGCGAACACTGAAGCTTTCTTT. Translation gives CASRRHRANTEAFF.

V and J are TRBV6-1 and TRBJ1-3; D perhaps matches TRBD1 (5 bases). Trimming removed 7 bases from V and 10 bases from J, with 17 bases in between. Germline loops: CDR1 MNHNS, CDR2 SASEGT. The CDR3 length is 13 residues. The CDR3 DNA follows: TGTGCCAGCAAGGAGTGGCCGGGGACGACCATATATTTT. It encodes CASKEWPGTTIYF.

The chain combines TRBV7-9 with TRBJ2-7; 9 bases are a match to TRBD1. The germline CDR1 and CDR2 sequences are SEHNR and FQNEAQ (reference sequence). The CDR3 is 17 residues long. The trim removed 1 base at V and 0 bases at J, leaving 7 bases unmatched. CDR3 nucleotide sequence: TGTGCCAGCAGCTTAGAAGCATGGGGACAGGGCTCCTACGAGCAGTACTTC. This codes for CASSLEAWGQGSYEQYF.

The chain links TRBV7-3 to TRBJ2-3, with D perhaps TRBD1 or TRBD2 (6 bases each). This CDR3 contains 15 residues. V lost 5 bases to trimming and J lost 2 bases, with 14 bases between them. In germline, CDR1 is SGHTA, CDR2 FQGTGA. Written as DNA, the CDR3 is TGTGCCAGCAGCCAGTGGGGGGCCCTCACAGATACGCAGTATTTT. Translated, it gives CASSQWGALTDTQYF.

The rearrangement links TRBV21-1 to TRBJ1-1. TRBV21-1 is noted as a pseudogene. The CDR3 spans 15 residues. The CDR3 protein is CASSKEGLWSAEAFF. CDR3 sequence (DNA): TGTGCCAGCAGCAAAGAAGGGTTGTGGTCCGCTGAAGCTTTCTTT.

The chain recombines TRBV6-5 with TRBJ2-7; no clear D. Germline CDR1 reads MNHEY; CDR2 reads SVGAGI. The CDR3 is made up of 13 amino acids. V dropped 5 bases and J dropped 7 bases, with 15 bases sitting between them. As DNA, the CDR3 is TGTGCCAGCAGTGCCCAGTCCCTAGGGGAGCAGTACTTC. Protein product: CASSAQSLGEQYF.

This chain joins TRBV4-1 and TRBJ2-1; the match to TRBD2 covers 12 bases. Germline V gene lookup returns CDR1 MGHRA and CDR2 YSYEKL. Losses at the gene ends were 0 bases for V and 5 bases for J; bases not matched to a gene: 14. The length of the CDR3 is 20 residues. CDR3 nucleotide sequence: TGCGCCAGCAGCCAAGATTCCCCCACTCGGACTAGCGGGATACACAATGAGCAGTTCTTC. Its translation is CASSQDSPTRTSGIHNEQFF.

The table lists this clone with a count of one. The V gene is TRBV28, the J gene TRBJ2-7, with TRBD2 matching over 10 bases. The CDR3 sequence is 15 residues long. In germline, CDR1 is MDHEN, CDR2 SYDVKM. Trimming removed 2 bases from V and 8 bases from J; junction bases left unmatched: 9. CDR3 region: CASSLESSGRGKQYF. The CDR3 nucleotides are TGTGCCAGCAGTTTAGAATCTAGCGGGAGAGGAAAGCAGTACTTC.

About this clone itself: Other DNA sequences of this sample code for an identical CDR3. The chain uses TRBV11-3 and TRBJ2-3; 11 positions match TRBD2. There are 16 residues in the CDR3. The V gene's germline CDR1 is SGHNT and CDR2 YENEEA. The V and J ends lost 3 bases and 0 bases, in that order; junction bases with no gene match: 2. CDR3 bases: TGTGCCAGCAGCTTGGGACTAGCGGAGAGCACAGATACGCAGTATTTT. Residues: CASSLGLAESTDTQYF.

The chain joins TRBV7-9 to TRBJ1-3; D may be TRBD1 (5 bases). The germline V gene has CDR1 SEHNR and CDR2 FQNEAQ (reference sequence). This CDR3 has 13 residues. The CDR3 bases are TGTGCTTTCCGCGGGGGGGTCGGAAACACCATATATTTT. As protein: CAFRGGVGNTIYF. Complete variable domain (other parts from reference TRBV7-9 and TRBJ1-3): DTGVSQNPRHKITKRGQNVTFRCDPISEHNRLYWYRQTLGQGPEFLTYFQNEAQLEKSRLLSDRFSAERPKGSFSTLEIQRTEQGDSAMYLCAFRGGVGNTIYFGEGSWLTVV.

This chain uses TRBV5-1 with TRBJ1-1, with TRBD1 as a possible D gene (5 bases). The V and J ends lost 4 bases and 4 bases respectively, with 29 bases between them. Germline values: CDR1 SGHRS, CDR2 YFSETQ. There are 19 residues in the CDR3. CDR3 in DNA: TGCGCCAGCAGCCCCCTAGTAGGAGGGATAGGATTCCAGGGCACTGAAGCTTTCTTT. It translates to CASSPLVGGIGFQGTEAFF.

For this clone: Other DNA sequences in the same sample also yield this CDR3. CDR3 region: CSVAAGETQYF. The CDR3 DNA reads as TGCAGCGTTGCAGCGGGAGAGACCCAGTACTTC. This chain uses TRBV29-1 with TRBJ2-5; D perhaps matches TRBD2 (6 bases). The V end was cut by 4 bases, the J end by 4 bases, with 7 bases between. This CDR3 comprises 11 residues. CDR1 is SQVTM and CDR2 is ANQGSEA in the germline V gene. The full variable domain, in which reference TRBV29-1 and TRBJ2-5 provide the parts outside the CDR3, is SAVISQKPSRDICQRGTSLTIQCQVDSQVTMMFWYRQQPGQSLTLIATANQGSEATYESGFVIDKFPISRPNLTFSTLTVSNMSPEDSSIYLCSVAAGETQYFGPGTRLLVL.

The CDR3: CASSVGGTGGFGYGYTF. CDR3 in DNA: TGTGCCAGCAGCGTAGGAGGGACAGGGGGCTTTGGCTATGGCTACACCTTC. The rearrangement links TRBV9 to TRBJ1-2; 12 positions agree with TRBD1. Unmatched junction bases numbered 7, after V lost 0 bases and J lost 4 bases. CDR1 is SGDLS, CDR2 YYNGEE, per germline. The CDR3 contains 17 residues.

The V and J genes are TRBV2 and TRBJ1-5, with D maybe TRBD1 (5 bases). The V end was cut by 6 bases, the J end by 9 bases, with 15 bases between. The CDR3 covers 13 residues. From germline, CDR1 is SNHLY and CDR2 FYNNEI. CDR3 in amino acids: CASRDAGTWPQHF. The CDR3 DNA reads as TGTGCCAGCAGGGATGCAGGGACTTGGCCCCAGCATTTT.

The chain links TRBV15 to TRBJ2-7, with TRBD1 as a possible D gene (6 bases). The CDR3 spans 15 residues. The germline CDR1 and CDR2 sequences are LNHNV and YYDKDF (reference sequence). Trimming removed 3 bases from V and 2 bases from J, with 14 bases in between. In DNA, the CDR3 is TGTGCCACCAGCAGGACGGATAACAGGGCCTACGAGCAGTACTTC. Its protein product is CATSRTDNRAYEQYF.

The rearrangement uses TRBV2 and TRBJ2-2; 14 nucleotides align to TRBD2. The germline gives CDR1 SNHLY, CDR2 FYNNEI. The CDR3 is made up of 18 amino acids. V dropped 7 bases and J dropped 2; count of bases not matched to a gene: 9. The CDR3: CASKGTSGRGGNTGELFF. The CDR3 bases are TGTGCCAGCAAAGGGACTAGCGGGAGAGGGGGCAACACCGGGGAGCTGTTTTTT.

The chain uses TRBV28 and TRBJ2-2, with 12 bases fitting TRBD2. The germline CDR1 and CDR2 sequences are MDHEN and SYDVKM. Losses at the gene ends were 4 bases for V and 1 base for J; bases not matched to a gene: 7. The CDR3 has 18 residues. This chain's CDR3 is CASSSAGLAGRNTGELFF. The DNA of the CDR3 is TGTGCCAGCAGTTCTGCCGGACTAGCGGGAAGGAACACCGGGGAGCTGTTTTTT.

J is TRBJ1-2 and V is TRBV6-1, with 8 positions matching TRBD1. The CDR3 runs 15 residues. Germline V gene sequence: CDR1 MNHNS, CDR2 SASEGT. V lost 0 bases, J lost 8 bases, and 8 bases stayed unmatched. CDR3 amino acids: CASSEAGQAVGGYTF. CDR3 in DNA: TGTGCCAGCAGTGAAGCGGGACAGGCGGTCGGCGGCTACACCTTC.

This sequence joins TRBV27 and TRBJ2-1; no clear D. The CDR3 loop spans 16 amino acids. Germline V CDR1 and CDR2: MNHEY, SMNVEV (reference sequence). The V and J ends lost 5 bases and 6 bases respectively, with 20 bases between them. Here the CDR3 reads CASSPLLSWRVNEQFF. The CDR3 DNA is TGTGCCAGCAGTCCCCTCTTGAGCTGGAGAGTCAATGAGCAGTTCTTC.

The chain couples TRBV28 to TRBJ1-5; a weak D match, TRBD1 (6 bases). The CDR3 sequence is 13 residues long. Trimming took 10 bases from V and 3 from J, leaving 13 bases between them. Germline V gene data show CDR1 as MDHEN and CDR2 as SYDVKM. CDR3 coding DNA: TGTGCCACCTTCAGGGGACTCAATCAGCCCCAGCATTTT. Translating gives CATFRGLNQPQHF.

The chain joins TRBV4-1 to TRBJ1-4; no reliable D call. The germline V gene has CDR1 MGHRA and CDR2 YSYEKL. V was trimmed by 2 bases and J by 8 bases, leaving 18 bases between them. There are 16 residues in the CDR3. The CDR3 region is CASSQPGKGSREKLFF. Here the CDR3 DNA reads TGCGCCAGCAGCCAACCGGGAAAGGGATCTAGAGAAAAACTGTTTTTT.

With regard to this clone: This specimen includes other DNA sequences encoding the same CDR3. The rearrangement uses TRBV18 and TRBJ2-1; no firm D call. V was pared by 1 base and J by 0 bases, with 4 bases between. Germline assignment: CDR1 KGHSH and CDR2 LQKENI. This CDR3 is built from 14 residues. The CDR3 sequence: CASSPQGSYNEQFF. For the CDR3, the DNA is TGTGCCAGCTCACCACAGGGCTCCTACAATGAGCAGTTCTTC.

The chain links TRBV30 to TRBJ2-6, with D perhaps TRBD2 (7 bases). The V gene's germline CDR1 is GTSNPN and CDR2 SVGIG (reference sequence). V gave up 3 bases and J gave up 3 bases, with 18 bases separating them. The CDR3 covers 17 residues. In DNA, the CDR3 is TGTGCCTGGAGGGGCGACCGGGGGGCGCTTGGGGCCAACGTCCTGACTTTC. The encoded protein is CAWRGDRGALGANVLTF.

This rearrangement joins TRBV27 to TRBJ1-5; the D is unclear. V was trimmed by 5 bases and J by 3 bases, leaving 5 bases between them. The germline CDR1 and CDR2 sequences are MNHEY and SMNVEV (reference sequence). The CDR3 is 12 amino acids. CDR3 protein: CASSEYNQPQHF. The CDR3 coding sequence is TGTGCCAGCAGTGAATACAATCAGCCCCAGCATTTT.

The chain couples TRBV28 to TRBJ1-1, with D possibly being TRBD1 (6 bases). This CDR3 spans 14 amino acids. Per germline, CDR1 MDHEN and CDR2 SYDVKM. Trimming took off 9 bases at V and 0 bases at J, with 14 bases between the two ends. Here the CDR3 reads CASLKTGVNTEAFF. The CDR3 coding sequence is TGTGCCAGTCTGAAGACAGGAGTGAACACTGAAGCTTTCTTT.

The table lists this clone with a count of one. The CDR3 sequence is CASSLWGSLNEQYF. The CDR3 nucleotides read TGTGCCAGCAGTTTATGGGGGAGTCTCAACGAGCAGTACTTC. The chain has TRBV27 and TRBJ2-7; D may match TRBD1 or TRBD2 (5 bases each). Trimming pared 1 base from V and 5 bases from J, leaving 12 bases between. The length of the CDR3 is 14 residues. The V gene's germline CDR1 is MNHEY and CDR2 SMNVEV (reference sequence).

The rearrangement links TRBV5-1 to TRBJ2-5, with a possible D match to TRBD2 (6 bases). In germline, CDR1 is SGHRS, CDR2 YFSETQ. Trimming took 4 bases from V and 5 from J, leaving 18 bases between them. The CDR3 has 15 amino acids. The CDR3 DNA reads TGCGCCAGCAGCCCCCTGCTGGGAGGACGGGAGACCCAGTACTTC. Protein product: CASSPLLGGRETQYF.